The TCR beta chain described here comes from a study of blood T cell repertoires in COVID-19. At the level of the study: Italy, Spain and the United States were the sources of the convalescent and acute COVID-19 samples. T cells, B-cell-depleted T cells, or PBMCs provided the cDNA or gDNA that served as material.

In the authors' methods: Reference gene primers were amplified, and this amplification served to estimate nucleated cell counts. This table comes from immunoSEQ multiplex PCR, and its TCRdb copy is limited to in-frame clones, with some not included. V, J and clone size were drawn from that table, and D and trimming were deduced from the DNA. Seen here are about 160,000 clones, approximately 91% observed once, and the top ten hold roughly 2%. Germline values: CDR1 LNHDA, CDR2 SQIVND (reference sequence). The V end was cut by 1 base, the J end by 2 bases, with 11 bases between. The CDR3 runs 16 residues.

The V call is TRBV19, the J call TRBJ1-4; D is unclear. The sample consisted of peripheral blood. The TCR comes from a man aged 18 to 35 with acute or convalescent COVID-19. CDR3 sequence: CASSIGTSRTNEKLFF. The DNA of the CDR3 is TGTGCCAGTAGTATAGGCACCAGCAGGACTAATGAAAAACTGTTTTTT.